A single sample gave rise to the 8 T cell receptor beta chains below, sequenced in a study of breast tumors, draining lymph nodes, adjacent tissues. TCRdb recomputed calls from the multiplex PCR reads with MiXCR, one row per CDR3 protein. Counted here are approximately 230,000 distinct CDR3 sequences, under 35% occurring once; the ten biggest clones make up approximately 3.5%. Axillary draining lymph nodes of breast cancer patients supplied the node samples. The specimen sequenced was axillary lymph node tissue. All receptors derive from a female donor with breast cancer. Some clones in this sample may be carry-over from other donors' samples.

J is TRBJ2-1 and V is TRBV24-1, with 13 bases that match TRBD2. The V and J ends lost 4 bases and 8 bases, in that order; junction bases with no gene match: 7. This CDR3 contains 16 residues. Germline V gene lookup returns CDR1 KGHDR and CDR2 SFDVKD. The CDR3 DNA follows: TGTGCCACCAGTGAGCCGACTAGCGGGAGGATTGATGAGCAGTTCTTC. Translating gives CATSEPTSGRIDEQFF.

A word on this clonotype: Without the conserved terminal phenylalanine or tryptophan, this CDR3 likely stems from a read error. The CDR3, as DNA: TGTGCCAGCAGCCTGCGGCTTGCCCATGGCTACACCCTC. The encoded protein is CASSLRLAHGYTL. This chain joins TRBV14 and TRBJ1-2, with no clear D. This CDR3 has 13 residues. Between the trimmed V and J ends, which lost 4 bases and 6 bases, there was a span of 12 bases. CDR1 SGHDN and CDR2 FVKESK come from the germline V gene.

The J gene is TRBJ2-3, the V gene TRBV9; tentative D call: TRBD1 (5 bases). Looked up from germline, CDR1 is SGDLS and CDR2 is YYNGEE. The CDR3 length is 14 residues. V gave up 1 base and J gave up 2 bases, with 8 bases separating them. CDR3: CASSVSGYTDTQYF. CDR3 sequence (DNA): TGTGCCAGCAGCGTATCAGGGTACACAGATACGCAGTATTTT.

This clonotype was seen repeatedly, ten times or more. The chain recombines TRBV4-2 with TRBJ2-1; tentative D call: TRBD1 (6 bases). Germline values: CDR1 LGHNA, CDR2 YNFKEQ. V was shortened by 0 bases and J by 4 bases, with 10 bases between the two germline ends. The CDR3 length is 15 residues. CDR3 amino acids: CASSQDRGEYNEQFF. The CDR3 DNA is TGTGCCAGCAGCCAAGACAGGGGCGAATACAATGAGCAGTTCTTC.

Notes on this clonotype: A clone one base away is much larger, so this may be a read error. This sequence joins TRBV6-6 and TRBJ2-3, with TRBD2 matching over 9 bases. Per the germline V gene, CDR1 is MNHNY and CDR2 is SVGAGI (reference sequence). The ends lost 5 bases at V and 3 bases at J; junction bases unmatched: 12. The CDR3 has 17 amino acids. The DNA of the CDR3 is TGTGCCAGCAGTCCGCCCCATAGCGGGAGAGGTACAGATACGCAGTATTTT. Residues: CASSPPHSGRGTDTQYF.

Comment on this clonotype: A read error is possible here, since a much larger clone lies one base away. The genes are TRBV25-1 and TRBJ1-2; no clear D gene. V lost 2 bases and J 4 bases, leaving 5 bases between the germline ends. The length of the CDR3 is 12 residues. The germline gives CDR1 MGHDK, CDR2 SYGVNS. The CDR3 loop is CASSEQLYGYTF. In DNA form, the CDR3 reads TGTGCCAGCAGTGAACAGCTCTATGGCTACACCTTC.

This chain connects TRBV7-3 to TRBJ2-3; D may be TRBD2 (5 bases). V lost 4 bases and J lost 10, with 30 bases in between. This CDR3 is built from 18 residues. The germline V gene has CDR1 SGHTA and CDR2 FQGTGA. CDR3 sequence reads: CASSSPDSPALGTHAQYF. DNA for the CDR3: TGTGCCAGCAGCTCCCCGGACTCGCCTGCTCTTGGCACACATGCGCAGTATTTT.

This clonotype was recorded many times. V is TRBV4-1 and J is TRBJ2-2; the D call may be TRBD1 or TRBD2 (5 bases each). The V end lost 3 bases, the J end lost 0 bases, and 11 bases lay between the germline ends. The CDR3 is made up of 16 amino acids. Germline CDR1 and CDR2: MGHRA and YSYEKL. For the CDR3, the DNA is TGCGCCAGCAGCCAGACCGGGACCGCGAACACCGGGGAGCTGTTTTTT. It is translated as CASSQTGTANTGELFF.